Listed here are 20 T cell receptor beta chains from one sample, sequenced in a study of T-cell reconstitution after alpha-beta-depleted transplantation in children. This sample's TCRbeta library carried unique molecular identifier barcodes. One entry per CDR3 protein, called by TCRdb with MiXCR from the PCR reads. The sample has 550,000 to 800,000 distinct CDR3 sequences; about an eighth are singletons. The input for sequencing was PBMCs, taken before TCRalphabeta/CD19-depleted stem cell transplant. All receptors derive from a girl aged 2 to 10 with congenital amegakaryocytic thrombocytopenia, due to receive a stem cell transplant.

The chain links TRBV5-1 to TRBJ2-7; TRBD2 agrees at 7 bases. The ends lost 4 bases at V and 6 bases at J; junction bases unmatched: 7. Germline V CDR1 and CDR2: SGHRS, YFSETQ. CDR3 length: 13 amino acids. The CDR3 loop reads CASSPVAGGEQYF. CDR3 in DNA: TGCGCCAGCAGCCCGGTAGCGGGCGGCGAGCAGTACTTC. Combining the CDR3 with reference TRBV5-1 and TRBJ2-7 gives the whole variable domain KAGVTQTPRYLIKTRGQQVTLSCSPISGHRSVSWYQQTPGQGLQFLFEYFSETQRNKGNFPGRFSGRQFSNSRSEMNVSTLELGDSALYLCASSPVAGGEQYFGPGTRLTVT.

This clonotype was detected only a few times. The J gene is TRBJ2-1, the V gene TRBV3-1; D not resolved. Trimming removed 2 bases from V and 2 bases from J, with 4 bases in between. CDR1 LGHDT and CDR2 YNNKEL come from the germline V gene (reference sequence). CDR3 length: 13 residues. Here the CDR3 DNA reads TGTGCCAGCAGCCAAAACGCCTACAATGAGCAGTTCTTC. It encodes CASSQNAYNEQFF.

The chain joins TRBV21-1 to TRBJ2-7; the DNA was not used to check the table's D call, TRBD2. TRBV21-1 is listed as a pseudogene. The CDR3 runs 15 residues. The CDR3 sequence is CASSKLSGSLDEQYF. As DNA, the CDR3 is TGTGCCAGCAGCAAACTGAGCGGGAGTCTAGACGAGCAGTACTTC.

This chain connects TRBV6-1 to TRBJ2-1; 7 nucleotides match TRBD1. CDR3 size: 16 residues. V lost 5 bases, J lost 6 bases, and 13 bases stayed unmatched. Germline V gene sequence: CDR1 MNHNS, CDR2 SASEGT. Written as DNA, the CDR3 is TGTGCCAGCAGTAGACAGGGATCATCTGGCGCCAATGAGCAGTTCTTC. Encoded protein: CASSRQGSSGANEQFF.

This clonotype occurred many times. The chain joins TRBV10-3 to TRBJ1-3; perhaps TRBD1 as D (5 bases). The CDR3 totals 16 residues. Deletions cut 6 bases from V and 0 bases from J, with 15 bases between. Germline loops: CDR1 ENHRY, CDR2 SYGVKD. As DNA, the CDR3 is TGTGCCATCAGCCCGGGACCCCAGAGCTCTGGAAACACCATATATTTT. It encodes CAISPGPQSSGNTIYF.

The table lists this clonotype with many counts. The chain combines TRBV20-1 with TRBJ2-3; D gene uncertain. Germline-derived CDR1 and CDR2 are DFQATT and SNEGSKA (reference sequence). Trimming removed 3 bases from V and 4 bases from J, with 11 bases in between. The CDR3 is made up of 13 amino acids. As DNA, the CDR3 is TGCAGTGCTAGTTTACGGGCGGCAGATACGCAGTATTTT. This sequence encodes CSASLRAADTQYF.

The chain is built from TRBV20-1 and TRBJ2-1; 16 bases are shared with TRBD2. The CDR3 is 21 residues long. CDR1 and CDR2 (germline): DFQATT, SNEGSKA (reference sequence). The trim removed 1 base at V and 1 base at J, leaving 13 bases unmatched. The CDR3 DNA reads TGCAGTGCTAGAGGCGCCGCGGGACTAGCGGGAGGGGATGGGTCCTACAATGAGCAGTTCTTC. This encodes CSARGAAGLAGGDGSYNEQFF.

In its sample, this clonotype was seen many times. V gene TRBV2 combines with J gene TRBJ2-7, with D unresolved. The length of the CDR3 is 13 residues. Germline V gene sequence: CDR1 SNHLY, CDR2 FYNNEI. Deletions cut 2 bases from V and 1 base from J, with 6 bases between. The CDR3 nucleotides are TGTGCCAGCAGTGAATTAGTATCCTACGAGCAGTACTTC. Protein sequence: CASSELVSYEQYF.

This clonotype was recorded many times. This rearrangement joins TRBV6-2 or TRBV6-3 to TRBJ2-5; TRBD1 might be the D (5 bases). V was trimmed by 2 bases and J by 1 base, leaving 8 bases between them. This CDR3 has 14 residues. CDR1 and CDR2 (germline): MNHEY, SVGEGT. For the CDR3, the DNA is TGTGCCAGCAGTTACCCAGGGTCCCAAGAGACCCAGTACTTC. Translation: CASSYPGSQETQYF.

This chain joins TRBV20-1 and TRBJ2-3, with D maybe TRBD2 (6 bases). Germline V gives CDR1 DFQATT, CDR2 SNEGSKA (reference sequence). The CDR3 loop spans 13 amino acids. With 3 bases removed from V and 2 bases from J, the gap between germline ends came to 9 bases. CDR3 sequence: CSASRENTDTQYF. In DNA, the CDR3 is TGCAGTGCTAGTCGGGAGAACACAGATACGCAGTATTTT.

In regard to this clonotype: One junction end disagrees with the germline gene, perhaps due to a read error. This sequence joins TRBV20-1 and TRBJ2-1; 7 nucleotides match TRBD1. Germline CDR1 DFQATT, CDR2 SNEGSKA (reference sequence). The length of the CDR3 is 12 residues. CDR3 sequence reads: CSTRQGGNEQFF. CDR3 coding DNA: TGCAGTACTAGACAGGGCGGGAATGAGCAGTTCTTC.

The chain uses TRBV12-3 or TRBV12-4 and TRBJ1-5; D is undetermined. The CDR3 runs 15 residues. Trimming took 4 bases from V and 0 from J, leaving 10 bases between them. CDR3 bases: TGTGCCAGCAGTTGGACGGGCGATAGCAATCAGCCCCAGCATTTT. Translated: CASSWTGDSNQPQHF.

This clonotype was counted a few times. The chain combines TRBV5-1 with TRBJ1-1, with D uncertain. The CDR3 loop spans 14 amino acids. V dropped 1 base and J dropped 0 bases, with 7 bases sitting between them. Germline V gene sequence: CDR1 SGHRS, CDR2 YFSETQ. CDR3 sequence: CASSLITLNTEAFF. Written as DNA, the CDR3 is TGCGCCAGCAGCTTGATTACCCTGAACACTGAAGCTTTCTTT.

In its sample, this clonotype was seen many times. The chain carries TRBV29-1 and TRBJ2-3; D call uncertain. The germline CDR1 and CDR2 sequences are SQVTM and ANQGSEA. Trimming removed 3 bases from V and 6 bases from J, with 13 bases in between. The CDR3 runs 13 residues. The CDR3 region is CSVDAFTVDTQYF. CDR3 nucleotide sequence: TGCAGCGTTGACGCGTTTACGGTGGATACGCAGTATTTT.

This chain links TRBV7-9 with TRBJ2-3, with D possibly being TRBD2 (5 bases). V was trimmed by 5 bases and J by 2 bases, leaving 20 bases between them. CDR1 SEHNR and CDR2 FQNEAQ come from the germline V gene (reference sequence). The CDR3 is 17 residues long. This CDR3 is CASSEAWEPQPTDTQYF. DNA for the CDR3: TGTGCCAGCAGCGAGGCCTGGGAGCCCCAACCCACAGATACGCAGTATTTT. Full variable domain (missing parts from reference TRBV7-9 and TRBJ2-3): DTGVSQNPRHKITKRGQNVTFRCDPISEHNRLYWYRQTLGQGPEFLTYFQNEAQLEKSRLLSDRFSAERPKGSFSTLEIQRTEQGDSAMYLCASSEAWEPQPTDTQYFGPGTRLTVL.

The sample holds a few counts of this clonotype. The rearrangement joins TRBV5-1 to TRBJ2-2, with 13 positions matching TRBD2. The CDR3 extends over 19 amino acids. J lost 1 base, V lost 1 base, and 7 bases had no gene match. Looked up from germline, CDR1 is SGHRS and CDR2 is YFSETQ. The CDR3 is CASSLSGTSGTENTGELFF. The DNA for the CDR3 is TGCGCCAGCAGCTTGTCCGGGACTAGCGGGACGGAGAACACCGGGGAGCTGTTTTTT.

For the CDR3, the DNA is TGCGCCAGCAGCTTGGATGGGACAGGGGAATTGGGGGCTTCCTACGAGCAGTACTTC. Translation: CASSLDGTGELGASYEQYF. This chain uses TRBV5-1 with TRBJ2-7, with 10 bases aligning to TRBD1. V gave up 0 bases and J gave up 1 base; unmatched junction bases: 13. This CDR3 spans 19 amino acids. Germline V gene lookup returns CDR1 SGHRS and CDR2 YFSETQ.

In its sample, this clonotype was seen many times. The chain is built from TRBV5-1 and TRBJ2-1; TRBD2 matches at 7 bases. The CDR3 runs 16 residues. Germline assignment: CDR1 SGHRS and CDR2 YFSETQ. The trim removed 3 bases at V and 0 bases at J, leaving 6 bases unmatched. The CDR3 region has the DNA TGCGCCAGCAGCTCCACGGGACTAAGCTCCTACAATGAGCAGTTCTTC. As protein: CASSSTGLSSYNEQFF. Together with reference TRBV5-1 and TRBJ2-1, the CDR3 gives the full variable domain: KAGVTQTPRYLIKTRGQQVTLSCSPISGHRSVSWYQQTPGQGLQFLFEYFSETQRNKGNFPGRFSGRQFSNSRSEMNVSTLELGDSALYLCASSSTGLSSYNEQFFGPGTRLTVL.

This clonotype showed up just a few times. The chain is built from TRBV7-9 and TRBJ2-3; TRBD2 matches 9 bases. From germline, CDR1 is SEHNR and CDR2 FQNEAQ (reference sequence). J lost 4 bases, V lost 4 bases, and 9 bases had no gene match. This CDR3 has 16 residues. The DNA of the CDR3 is TGTGCCAGCAGCTCTCATTTAGCGGGAGAGGCAGATACGCAGTATTTT. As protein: CASSSHLAGEADTQYF.

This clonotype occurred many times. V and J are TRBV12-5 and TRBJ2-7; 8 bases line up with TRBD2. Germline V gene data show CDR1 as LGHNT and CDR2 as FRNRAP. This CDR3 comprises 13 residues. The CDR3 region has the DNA TGTGCCTCGAGGACTAGCAGTTCCTACGAGCAGTACTTC. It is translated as CASRTSSSYEQYF.